This record covers a single T cell receptor (beta chain). Its antigen is as yet unknown. These data belong to a study of OX40 agonist ivuxolimab in advanced cancers. Study-wide context: Subjects had a mean age of roughly 60 years, with a range of roughly 20 to 79; less than 90% were male. Treatment received earlier with anti-PD-1, anti-PD-L1 or anti-CTLA-4 agents was allowed, and 40% had some. Whole-study results and caveats: Among the lowest levels of clonal expansion were found in partial responders at 0.1-3.0 mg/kg. At doses 0.1 to 3.0 mg/kg, CD4+ and CD8+ clones expanded.

TCRdb's copy holds only in-frame clones and misses some; the assay was immunoSEQ multiplex PCR. The table lists about 61,000 clones, roughly 90% of them singletons. The CDR3 is made up of 15 amino acids. From germline, CDR1 is LNHDA and CDR2 SQIVND (reference sequence). The ends lost 2 bases at V and 3 bases at J; junction bases unmatched: 4. The clonotype was recovered from an adult with an advanced solid tumor such as melanoma, head and neck, liver or kidney cancer. The chain has TRBV19 and TRBJ1-5; 7 bases fit TRBD1. Sample: CD4+ or CD8+ T cells sorted from blood, taken in a trial of the OX40 agonist ivuxolimab. The CDR3 region has the DNA TGTGCCAGTAGTATATGGCAGGGGGACAATCAGCCCCAGCATTTT. Its protein is CASSIWQGDNQPQHF.